This T cell receptor (beta chain) was recovered during a study of T cells after yellow fever vaccination. This clonotype was seen repeatedly, ten times or more. What it binds is not known. Findings and caveats of the study: Most clones from primary vaccination were detected again post-booster (about 96% CD4, around 90% CD8).

TCRdb independently ran MiXCR on the 5' RACE reads; one entry per CDR3 protein. The data hold around 63,000 distinct CDR3 sequences, with 6.5% to 9% observed a single time. J was trimmed by 4 bases and V by 4 bases; bases with no gene match: 9. The CDR3 covers 17 residues. CDR1 and CDR2 from the germline V gene are SGHTA and FQGNSA. The sequence was obtained from a man aged 25-45 years who received the YFV17D yellow fever vaccine. The input for sequencing was CD8+ T cells sorted from PBMCs, taken 15 days after the yellow fever booster vaccination. The chain is built from TRBV7-2 and TRBJ2-5, with TRBD2 matching over 13 bases. CDR3 in amino acids: CASSSELAGGWGETQYF. CDR3 bases: TGTGCCAGCAGCTCCGAACTAGCGGGGGGGTGGGGAGAGACCCAGTACTTC.